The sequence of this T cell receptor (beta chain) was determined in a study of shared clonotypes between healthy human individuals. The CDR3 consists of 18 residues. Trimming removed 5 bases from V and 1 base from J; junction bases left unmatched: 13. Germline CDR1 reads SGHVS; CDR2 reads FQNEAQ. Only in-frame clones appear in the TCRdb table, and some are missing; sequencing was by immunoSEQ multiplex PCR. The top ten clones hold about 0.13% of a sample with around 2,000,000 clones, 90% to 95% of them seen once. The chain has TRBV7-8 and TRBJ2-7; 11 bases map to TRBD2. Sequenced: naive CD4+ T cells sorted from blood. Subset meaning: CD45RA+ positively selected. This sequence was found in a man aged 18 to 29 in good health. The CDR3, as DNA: TGTGCCAGCAGCCAAACATTCCCGGGACTAGCGGAATCCTACGAGCAGTACTTC. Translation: CASSQTFPGLAESYEQYF.